What follows are 8 T cell receptor beta chains derived from one specimen sequenced in a study of technical replicates of blood from a handful of donors. TCRdb's copy holds only in-frame clones and misses some; the assay was immunoSEQ multiplex PCR. The profile shows about 79,000 clones, around 90% of them singletons. The specimen was T cells isolated from PBMCs. The source of these receptors is a human donor in good health. Some clones in this sample may be carry-over from other donors' samples.

V is TRBV5-1 and J is TRBJ1-2; maybe TRBD1 (6 bases). CDR1 SGHRS and CDR2 YFSETQ come from the germline V gene. Trimming removed 0 bases from V and 2 bases from J, with 11 bases in between. The length of the CDR3 is 15 residues. In DNA, the CDR3 is TGCGCCAGCAGCTTGGTTCCGGGGACAAACTATGGCTACACCTTC. Translating it yields CASSLVPGTNYGYTF. Full variable domain (outside the CDR3, taken from reference TRBV5-1 and TRBJ1-2): KAGVTQTPRYLIKTRGQQVTLSCSPISGHRSVSWYQQTPGQGLQFLFEYFSETQRNKGNFPGRFSGRQFSNSRSEMNVSTLELGDSALYLCASSLVPGTNYGYTFGSGTRLTVV.

The chain joins TRBV4-2 to TRBJ2-5, with 9 bases identical to TRBD2. After removal of 0 bases from V and 5 bases from J, the junction contained 7 bases not matched to a gene. The CDR3 is 16 amino acids. CDR1 is LGHNA, CDR2 YNFKEQ, per germline. CDR3 bases: TGTGCCAGCAGCCAAGATTCACCTAGCGGGATGGAGACCCAGTACTTC. Protein product: CASSQDSPSGMETQYF.

This chain joins TRBV7-2 and TRBJ2-1; D gene ambiguous. Germline-derived CDR1 and CDR2 are SGHTA and FQGNSA. V was trimmed by 5 bases and J by 9 bases, leaving 8 bases between them. This CDR3 contains 11 residues. The CDR3 nucleotides are TGTGCCAGCAGCCCGGCTAGTGAGCAGTTCTTC. Protein sequence: CASSPASEQFF.

The rearrangement uses TRBV7-2 and TRBJ1-1; D is uncertain. The CDR3 is 14 residues long. The germline V gene has CDR1 SGHTA and CDR2 FQGNSA. The V gene lost 1 base and the J gene lost 0 bases, with 6 bases spanning the gap. CDR3 protein: CASSLGIMNTEAFF. CDR3 nucleotides: TGTGCCAGCAGCTTAGGTATTATGAACACTGAAGCTTTCTTT.

This rearrangement joins TRBV19 to TRBJ2-3, with D maybe TRBD2 (7 bases). Germline values: CDR1 LNHDA, CDR2 SQIVND (reference sequence). Trimming shortened V by 1 base and J by 6 bases, and 14 bases separated the two germline ends. CDR3 length: 15 amino acids. The CDR3 DNA follows: TGTGCCAGTAGTATAGGGGGGCGGGAGACGGATACGCAGTATTTT. Translated: CASSIGGRETDTQYF. The complete variable domain, with remaining parts taken from reference TRBV19 and TRBJ2-3, reads DGGITQSPKYLFRKEGQNVTLSCEQNLNHDAMYWYRQDPGQGLRLIYYSQIVNDFQKGDIAEGYSVSREKKESFPLTVTSAQKNPTAFYLCASSIGGRETDTQYFGPGTRLTVL.

The V gene is TRBV6-6, the J gene TRBJ2-2, with a possible D match to TRBD1 (5 bases). The CDR3 spans 13 residues. Between the trimmed V and J ends, which lost 6 bases and 9 bases, there was a span of 14 bases. Germline V gene lookup returns CDR1 MNHNY and CDR2 SVGAGI (reference sequence). CDR3 in amino acids: CASSLSLGRELFF. CDR3 nucleotide sequence: TGTGCCAGCAGCCTCTCCCTGGGGCGGGAGCTGTTTTTT.

The gene calls are TRBV28 and TRBJ2-1; TRBD2 matches 9 bases. The CDR3 extends over 14 amino acids. V lost 5 bases, J lost 9 bases, and 8 bases stayed unmatched. CDR1 and CDR2 (germline): MDHEN, SYDVKM. DNA for the CDR3: TGTGCCAGCAGTGGGAGGGGACTAGCACTTGAGCAGTTCTTC. This translates into CASSGRGLALEQFF.

The chain couples TRBV28 to TRBJ1-1, with 7 bases that match TRBD1. Germline V gives CDR1 MDHEN, CDR2 SYDVKM. The ends lost 6 bases at V and 0 bases at J; junction bases unmatched: 7. The CDR3 covers 15 residues. CDR3 protein: CASRSGGLMNTEAFF. CDR3 nucleotides: TGTGCCAGCAGATCAGGGGGATTAATGAACACTGAAGCTTTCTTT.